The present T cell receptor (beta chain) was sequenced within a study of identical twins. Study results and limitations: Modelling underestimated the level of out-of-frame TCR alpha sharing observed in monozygotic twins. Alpha sequences out of frame and shared by twins had excess low generation probability.

The CDR3 is 15 residues long. The V gene's germline CDR1 is SGHAT and CDR2 FQNNGV. V shed 6 bases and J shed 0 bases, with 15 bases lying between them. This clonotype was detected a few times. Its target is unknown. In TCRdb, the 5' RACE reads were re-called with MiXCR into one record per CDR3 protein. The sample includes about 260,000 distinct CDR3 sequences, about 7.3% seen only once; the top ten take under 4%. These records were also assigned to another study, of yellow fever vaccine responses in identical twins.

The chain joins TRBV11-2 to TRBJ2-7; D may be TRBD1 (6 bases). The sequence was obtained from a woman under 30 in good health. Sequenced input: memory (CD45RO+) T cells sorted from blood. This CDR3 reads CASRDWTESSYEQYV. CDR3 nucleotides: TGTGCCAGCAGGGATTGGACAGAAAGCTCCTACGAGCAGTACGTC.